Below, one TCR beta chain is given with its context. These data originate in a study of blood T cell repertoires in COVID-19. At the level of the study: Sample material is recorded as cDNA or gDNA derived from T cells, B-cell-depleted T cells, or PBMCs.

Authors' processing steps: How many nucleated cells were present was estimated from reference gene primer amplification. Assay used: immunoSEQ multiplex PCR; TCRdb lists only in-frame clones, some missing. D and trimming come from the DNA, and the V and J calls and clone size come from that table. This table holds over 150,000 clones, roughly 88% found once. The V and J ends lost 4 bases and 4 bases, in that order; junction bases with no gene match: 8. Germline V lookup: CDR1 SEHNR, CDR2 FQNEAQ (reference sequence). The CDR3 has 15 amino acids. This sequence originates from a man in his 60s with COVID-19, enrolled during active disease. The chain links TRBV7-9 to TRBJ2-7; 9 bases align to TRBD1. Sequencing used peripheral blood. Here the CDR3 DNA reads TGTGCCAGCAGCTCCAAACCGGGACAGGGATACGAGCAGTACTTC. Amino acid sequence: CASSSKPGQGYEQYF. The variable domain in full, completed from reference TRBV7-9 and TRBJ2-7, reads DTGVSQNPRHKITKRGQNVTFRCDPISEHNRLYWYRQTLGQGPEFLTYFQNEAQLEKSRLLSDRFSAERPKGSFSTLEIQRTEQGDSAMYLCASSSKPGQGYEQYFGPGTRLTVT.